This T cell receptor beta chain was identified during a study of T-cell reconstitution after alpha-beta-depleted transplantation in children. Molecular barcoding with unique molecular identifiers was used for the TCRbeta library. MiXCR, run by TCRdb on the PCR reads, gives a single entry per CDR3 protein. The sample includes approximately 240,000 distinct CDR3 sequences, 9.7% of them seen just once. This clonotype was counted ten times or more. The CDR3 sequence is 15 residues long. The V gene end was trimmed by 2 bases and the J gene end by 4 bases; junction bases not matched to a gene: 2. Germline CDR1 and CDR2: SGHDT and YYEEEE.

The sequence was obtained from a human donor who donated a stem cell graft to a child with SCID. V and J are TRBV5-6 and TRBJ2-3; 12 bases align to TRBD1. The specimen comprised PBMCs from the stem cell graft donor, sampled from the stem cell graft. CDR3 DNA sequence: TGTGCCAGCAGCTTCCGGGACAGGGGGCCAGATACGCAGTATTTT. This encodes CASSFRDRGPDTQYF. The full variable domain, completed using reference TRBV5-6 and TRBJ2-3, is DAGVTQSPTHLIKTRGQQVTLRCSPKSGHDTVSWYQQALGQGPQFIFQYYEEEERQRGNFPDRFSGHQFPNYSSELNVNALLLGDSALYLCASSFRDRGPDTQYFGPGTRLTVL.